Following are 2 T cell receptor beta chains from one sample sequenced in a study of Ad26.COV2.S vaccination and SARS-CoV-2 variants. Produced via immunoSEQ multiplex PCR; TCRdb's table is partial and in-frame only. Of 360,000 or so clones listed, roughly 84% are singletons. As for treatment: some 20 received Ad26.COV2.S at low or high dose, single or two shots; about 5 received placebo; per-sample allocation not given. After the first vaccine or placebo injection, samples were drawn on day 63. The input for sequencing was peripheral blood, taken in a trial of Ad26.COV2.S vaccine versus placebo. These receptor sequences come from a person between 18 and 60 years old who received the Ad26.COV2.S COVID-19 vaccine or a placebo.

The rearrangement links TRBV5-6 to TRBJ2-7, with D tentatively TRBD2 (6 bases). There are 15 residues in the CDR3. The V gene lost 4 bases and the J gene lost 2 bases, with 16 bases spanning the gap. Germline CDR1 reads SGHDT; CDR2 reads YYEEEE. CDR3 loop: CASSGVGSGTYEQYF. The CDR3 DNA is TGTGCCAGCAGCGGGGTAGGTAGCGGCACCTACGAGCAGTACTTC.

The CDR3 here is CASSTRDSNQPQHF. The DNA for the CDR3 is TGTGCCAGCAGCACCAGGGATAGCAATCAGCCCCAGCATTTT. V usage is TRBV7-9 and J usage is TRBJ1-5; TRBD1 is a possible D gene (5 bases). The CDR3 runs to 14 residues. Germline V lookup: CDR1 SEHNR, CDR2 FQNEAQ (reference sequence). Trimming cost V 5 bases and J 0 bases, with 8 bases left between them.